One and the same sample provided the 5 T cell receptor beta chains below, sequenced in a study of PD-L1 blockade in urothelial cancer. Time point given: peripheral blood 6 weeks after treatment start. TCRdb keeps only in-frame clones here, not all; method: immunoSEQ multiplex PCR. The sample includes around 47,000 clones, almost 85% of them seen just once. Specimen: PBMCs, collected around atezolizumab (anti-PD-L1) treatment. The receptors were sampled from a man aged 60 to 69 with urothelial cancer.

The chain uses TRBV11-1 and TRBJ2-7, with 9 bases that match TRBD2. CDR1 SGHAT and CDR2 FQDESV come from the germline V gene (reference sequence). This CDR3 is built from 16 residues. V was pared by 0 bases and J by 1 base, with 4 bases of the junction left unmatched. The CDR3 DNA follows: TGTGCCAGCAGCTTAGCTCGACTAGCGGATTCCTACGAGCAGTACTTC. This sequence encodes CASSLARLADSYEQYF.

This clone was seen once. This rearrangement joins TRBV5-1 to TRBJ2-1; TRBD1 matches at 9 bases. There are 15 residues in the CDR3. The V gene end was trimmed by 7 bases and the J gene end by 6 bases; junction bases not matched to a gene: 11. Germline CDR1 is SGHRS and CDR2 is YFSETQ. CDR3 region: CASLAGTGRTNEQFF. CDR3 sequence (DNA): TGCGCCAGCTTGGCCGGGACAGGGCGGACCAATGAGCAGTTCTTC. The full variable domain, rest sourced from reference TRBV5-1 and TRBJ2-1, is KAGVTQTPRYLIKTRGQQVTLSCSPISGHRSVSWYQQTPGQGLQFLFEYFSETQRNKGNFPGRFSGRQFSNSRSEMNVSTLELGDSALYLCASLAGTGRTNEQFFGPGTRLTVL.

The rearrangement links TRBV6-5 to TRBJ1-5; a weak D match, TRBD1 (5 bases). Germline V gene sequence: CDR1 MNHEY, CDR2 SVGAGI. The ends were cut back, 2 bases at V and 4 bases at J, with 9 bases in the middle. The CDR3 runs 14 residues. CDR3 bases: TGTGCCAGCAGTTACGACAGAAAGAATCAGCCCCAGCATTTT. Translated, it gives CASSYDRKNQPQHF.

CDR3 nucleotide sequence: TGTGCCAGCAGTCGGACGCTAGCGGGAGTTGGTGAGACCCAGTACTTC. This translates into CASSRTLAGVGETQYF. The chain recombines TRBV25-1 with TRBJ2-5, with TRBD2 matching over 10 bases. Germline assignment: CDR1 MGHDK and CDR2 SYGVNS. J lost 5 bases, V lost 5 bases, and 11 bases had no gene match. This CDR3 has 16 amino acids.

This chain links TRBV5-4 with TRBJ1-2, with D possibly matching TRBD1 (6 bases). The CDR3 loop spans 14 amino acids. Germline CDR1 is SGHNT and CDR2 is YYREEE (reference sequence). V was pared by 1 base and J by 4 bases, with 11 bases between. DNA for the CDR3: TGTGCCAGCAGCTTGCCCCAGGGGACCTATGGCTACACCTTC. Translating it yields CASSLPQGTYGYTF.